This entry lists 7 T cell receptor beta chains sequenced from one sample in a study of T cells in Graves' hyperthyroidism and ophthalmopathy. Authors of the study amplified TCR beta CDR3 regions from RNA transcripts. During a first-round RT-PCR of the TCR CDR3, the HTBI primer set was used. In TCRdb, the multiplex PCR reads were re-called with MiXCR into one record per CDR3 protein. This sample has around 520,000 distinct CDR3 sequences, with 11% to 15% found just once. What was sequenced was blood. The receptors come from a woman aged 40 to 50 with Graves' hyperthyroidism.

In this sample, this clonotype turned up a few times. The chain is built from TRBV12-5 and TRBJ2-6; no clear D. Germline V CDR1 and CDR2: LGHNT, FRNRAP. V was trimmed by 3 bases and J by 6 bases, leaving 6 bases between them. This CDR3 is built from 13 residues. The CDR3 DNA reads TGTGCTAGTGGTTTCCCCCCGGCCAACGTCCTGACTTTC. Translated: CASGFPPANVLTF. Looking up the rest from reference TRBV12-5 and TRBJ2-6 gives the full variable domain: DARVTQTPRHKVTEMGQEVTMRCQPILGHNTVFWYRQTMMQGLELLAYFRNRAPLDDSGMPKDRFSAEMPDATLATLKIQPSEPRDSAVYFCASGFPPANVLTFGAGSRLTVL.

This clonotype was counted ten times or more. The rearrangement joins TRBV12-3 or TRBV12-4 to TRBJ1-1; a possible D gene is TRBD1 (5 bases). V dropped 6 bases and J dropped 5 bases, with 13 bases sitting between them. The CDR3 extends over 13 amino acids. The CDR3 DNA follows: TGTGCCAGCAGCGCTGCAAGGGGTACTGAAGCTTTCTTT. It codes for CASSAARGTEAFF.

This clonotype was counted many times. The chain carries TRBV7-6 and TRBJ2-2; D is unclear. The length of the CDR3 is 13 residues. CDR1 is SGHVS and CDR2 is FNYEAQ in the germline V gene. V was shortened by 1 base and J by 5 bases, with 5 bases between the two germline ends. CDR3 nucleotide sequence: TGTGCCAGCAGCTTAGTTATTACCGGGGAGCTGTTTTTT. This translates into CASSLVITGELFF.

This clonotype was recorded many times. This rearrangement joins TRBV2 to TRBJ2-2; D possibly corresponds to TRBD2 (5 bases). The V end lost 11 bases, the J end lost 3 bases, and 10 bases lay between the germline ends. The CDR3 is made up of 12 amino acids. Germline V lookup: CDR1 SNHLY, CDR2 FYNNEI. DNA for the CDR3: TGTGCCTGCACCGGGGACACCGGGGAGCTGTTTTTT. Protein product: CACTGDTGELFF.

This clonotype came up many times. CDR3 sequence (DNA): TGTGCCAGTAGTAGAAACCGGGAAGAGGGTCAGCCCCAGCATTTT. Amino acids: CASSRNREEGQPQHF. The chain links TRBV19 to TRBJ1-5, with no clear D. The V end lost 4 bases, the J end lost 6 bases, and 16 bases lay between the germline ends. Germline values: CDR1 LNHDA, CDR2 SQIVND (reference sequence). CDR3 size: 15 residues. The variable domain in full, completed from reference TRBV19 and TRBJ1-5, reads DGGITQSPKYLFRKEGQNVTLSCEQNLNHDAMYWYRQDPGQGLRLIYYSQIVNDFQKGDIAEGYSVSREKKESFPLTVTSAQKNPTAFYLCASSRNREEGQPQHFGDGTRLSIL.

This clonotype was detected a few times. This chain links TRBV29-1 with TRBJ2-6, with 9 bases lining up with TRBD1. CDR3 length: 18 residues. Trimming cost V 8 bases and J 2 bases; bases outside gene matches: 16. Germline V gene sequence: CDR1 SQVTM, CDR2 ANQGSEA. The DNA of the CDR3 is TGCAGCCCTGGACGGTTAGGGACAGGGATACCTGGGGCCAACGTCCTGACTTTC. The encoded protein is CSPGRLGTGIPGANVLTF. Full variable domain (rest looked up from reference TRBV29-1 and TRBJ2-6): SAVISQKPSRDICQRGTSLTIQCQVDSQVTMMFWYRQQPGQSLTLIATANQGSEATYESGFVIDKFPISRPNLTFSTLTVSNMSPEDSSIYLCSPGRLGTGIPGANVLTFGAGSRLTVL.

This chain links TRBV20-1 with TRBJ1-4, with D possibly being TRBD1 (5 bases). With 0 bases removed from V and 5 bases from J, the gap between germline ends came to 13 bases. This CDR3 spans 15 amino acids. CDR1 DFQATT and CDR2 SNEGSKA come from the germline V gene (reference sequence). The CDR3 reads CSARDLGDVNEKLFF. The DNA for the CDR3 is TGCAGTGCTAGAGATCTGGGGGACGTGAATGAAAAACTGTTTTTT.